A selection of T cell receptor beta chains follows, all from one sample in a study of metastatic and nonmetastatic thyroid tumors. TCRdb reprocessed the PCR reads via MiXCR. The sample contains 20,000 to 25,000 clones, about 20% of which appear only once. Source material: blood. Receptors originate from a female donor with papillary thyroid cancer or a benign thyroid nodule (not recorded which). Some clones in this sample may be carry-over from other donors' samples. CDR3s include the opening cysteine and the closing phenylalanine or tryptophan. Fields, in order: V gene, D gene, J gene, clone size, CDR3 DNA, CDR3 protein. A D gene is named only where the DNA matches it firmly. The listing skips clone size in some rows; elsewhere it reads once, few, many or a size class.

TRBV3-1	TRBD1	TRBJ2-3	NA	TGTGCCAGCAGTCTTGCAGGGGGCTTGCAGTATTTT	CASSLAGGLQYF
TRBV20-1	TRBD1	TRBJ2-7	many	TGCAGTGCAGGAACAGGGGGCACCTACGAGCAGTACTTC	CSAGTGGTYEQYF
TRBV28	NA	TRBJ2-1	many	TGTGCCAGCAGTCACAGCGGCTACAATGAGCAGTTCTTC	CASSHSGYNEQFF
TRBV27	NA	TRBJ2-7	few	TGTGCCAGCAGTCTGTGGGAATTGGGCGAACAGTACTTC	CASSLWELGEQYF
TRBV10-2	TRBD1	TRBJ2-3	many	TGCGCCAGCAGTCGGGACAGACGGACAGATACGCAGTATTTT	CASSRDRRTDTQYF
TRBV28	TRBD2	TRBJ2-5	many	TGTGCCAGCAGTTCAAGGGGAGGGGAGACCCAGTACTTC	CASSSRGGETQYF
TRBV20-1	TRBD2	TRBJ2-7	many	TGCAGTGCCCCGGGACTAGCGGGACCCTACGAGCAGTACTTC	CSAPGLAGPYEQYF
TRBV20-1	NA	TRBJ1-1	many	TGCAGTGCTAGGGCTGGTAGGGACACTGAAGCTTTCTTT	CSARAGRDTEAFF
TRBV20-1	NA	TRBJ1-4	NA	TGCAGTTCCAGTGGGGGGGCTAATGAAAAACTGTTTTTT	CSSSGGANEKLFF
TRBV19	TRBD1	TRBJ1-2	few	TGTGCCAGTGGGAGCAGGGGGCTTGGCTACACCTTC	CASGSRGLGYTF
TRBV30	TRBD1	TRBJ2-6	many	TGTGCCTGGAGTTCTCGGACAGGGGAGGCCCTCGGGGCCAACGTCCTGACTTTC	CAWSSRTGEALGANVLTF
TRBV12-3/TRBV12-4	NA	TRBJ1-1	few	TGTGCCAGCATTCTTCGACAGGCGCCGTTGTATACTGAAGCTTTCTTT	CASILRQAPLYTEAFF
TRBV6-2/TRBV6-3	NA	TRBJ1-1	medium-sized	TGTGCCAGCAGTTCCCAGGGAAGGTACACTGAAGCTTTCTTT	CASSSQGRYTEAFF
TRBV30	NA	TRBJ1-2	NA	TGTGCCTGGAGGTGGGGAAACTATGGCTACACCTTC	CAWRWGNYGYTF
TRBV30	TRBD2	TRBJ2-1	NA	TGTGCCTGGAGTTCGCTTAGCGGGGGCTACAATGAGCAGTTCTTC	CAWSSLSGGYNEQFF
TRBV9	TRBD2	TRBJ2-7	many	TGTGCCAGCAGCGCAACGGGACTAGCGGACCCATACGAGCAGTACTTC	CASSATGLADPYEQYF
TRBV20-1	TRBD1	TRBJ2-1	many	TGCAGTGCTAGAACAGGGGATCTTTCCTACAATGAGCAGTTCTTC	CSARTGDLSYNEQFF
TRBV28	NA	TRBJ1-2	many	TGTGCCAGCAAATCCACTAACTATGGCTACACCTTC	CASKSTNYGYTF
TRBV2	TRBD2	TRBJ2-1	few	TGTGCCAGCAGCCCTAGCGGGGGCTACAATGAGCAGTTCTTC	CASSPSGGYNEQFF
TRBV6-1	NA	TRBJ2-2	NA	TGTGCCAGCAGAAGTGCCCCTAGGTTGTCGGGAACCGGGGAGCTGTTTTTT	CASRSAPRLSGTGELFF
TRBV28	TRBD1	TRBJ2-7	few	TGTGCCAGCAGTTTGACGATTAGGGGACAGGGGAAGCCCTACGAGCAGTACTTC	CASSLTIRGQGKPYEQYF
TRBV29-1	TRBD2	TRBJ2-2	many	TGCAGCCCTGCGACGGCGGGGGATAACACCGGGGAGCTGTTTTTT	CSPATAGDNTGELFF
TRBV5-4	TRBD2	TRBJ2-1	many	TGTGCCAGCAGCTTGGGGGCACTAGCGTCCTCCTACAATGAGCAGTTCTTC	CASSLGALASSYNEQFF
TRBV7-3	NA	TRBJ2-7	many	TGTGCCAGCAGCCCCGAGGGGCGTCCTGCTGAGCAGTACTTC	CASSPEGRPAEQYF
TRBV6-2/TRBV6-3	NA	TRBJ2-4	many	TGTGCCACAAGACCCACGGGAGATAAAAACATTCAGTACTTC	CATRPTGDKNIQYF
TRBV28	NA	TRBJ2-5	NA	TGTGCCAGCACTGCAGGCGTAAGGGATACCCAGTACTTC	CASTAGVRDTQYF
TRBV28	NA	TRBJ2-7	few	TGTGCCAGCACAAGGACGTGGAGCTCCTACGAGCAGTACTTC	CASTRTWSSYEQYF
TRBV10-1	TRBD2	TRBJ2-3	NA	TGCGCCAGCAGTGGTGGGACTAGCGGGAGCGGCTCCCCTAGCATATATACGCAGTATTTT	CASSGGTSGSGSPSIYTQYF
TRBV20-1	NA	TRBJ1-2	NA	TGCAGTGCTAGAGATCCAGGGGTCGACTATGGCTACACCTTC	CSARDPGVDYGYTF
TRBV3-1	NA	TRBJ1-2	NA	TGTGCCAGCGGGACGGGGGGATTAGGCTACACCTTC	CASGTGGLGYTF
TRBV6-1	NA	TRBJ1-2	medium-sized	TGTGCCAGCAGTTCGTGGGGGCAGCGCGTAGGCTACACCTTC	CASSSWGQRVGYTF
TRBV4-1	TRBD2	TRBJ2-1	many	TGCGCCAGCAGCCGCAAACTAGCGGGAGGCCAGAGCTCCTACAATGAGCAGTTCTTC	CASSRKLAGGQSSYNEQFF